A single sample gave rise to the 9 T cell receptor beta chains below, sequenced in a study of cytomegalovirus exposure and HLA in healthy donors. Some clones are missing from TCRdb's copy, which holds only in-frame ones; the method was immunoSEQ multiplex PCR. The table has more than 85,000 clones, more than 75% seen once. Sequences were obtained from PBMCs. The receptors were gathered from a woman in her twenties or thirties in good health and CMV-seropositive.

This chain joins TRBV30 and TRBJ2-1, with TRBD1 matching 9 bases. The trim removed 6 bases at V and 2 bases at J, leaving 8 bases unmatched. The CDR3 has 15 amino acids. Germline CDR1 reads GTSNPN; CDR2 reads SVGIG (reference sequence). Written as DNA, the CDR3 is TGTGCCTGCAAAGACAGGGGGAAAGCCTACAATGAGCAGTTCTTC. This sequence encodes CACKDRGKAYNEQFF.

The V gene is TRBV27, the J gene TRBJ1-1; D unresolved. Deletions cut 6 bases from V and 6 bases from J, with 20 bases between. The CDR3 is made up of 15 amino acids. The V gene's germline CDR1 is MNHEY and CDR2 SMNVEV (reference sequence). CDR3 amino acids: CASSLVRTGSAEAFF. The CDR3 nucleotides are TGTGCCAGCAGCTTAGTCAGGACTGGATCTGCTGAAGCTTTCTTT.

The V call is TRBV13, the J call TRBJ2-1; no definite D call. CDR3 length equals 14 residues. Trimming removed 2 bases at V and 7 bases at J, with 12 bases between. CDR1 is PRHDT and CDR2 is FYEKMQ in the germline V gene (reference sequence). The CDR3 DNA reads as TGTGCCAGCAGCTTACCCCTAGTACATAATGAGCAGTTCTTC. This translates into CASSLPLVHNEQFF.

V and J are TRBV20-1 and TRBJ1-1; D is undetermined. V was clipped by 3 bases and J by 7 bases, with 9 bases between them. There are 11 residues in the CDR3. Germline V gene lookup returns CDR1 DFQATT and CDR2 SNEGSKA (reference sequence). CDR3: CSASFVYEAFF. Written as DNA, the CDR3 is TGCAGTGCTAGCTTCGTATATGAAGCTTTCTTT.

This clone appeared once. The V and J genes are TRBV2 and TRBJ2-7, with TRBD2 matching over 11 bases. The CDR3 consists of 15 residues. Trimming cost V 6 bases and J 0 bases; bases outside gene matches: 4. The germline gives CDR1 SNHLY, CDR2 FYNNEI. CDR3 protein: CASRRTSGYSYEQYF. Here the CDR3 DNA reads TGTGCCAGCAGACGGACTAGCGGGTACTCCTACGAGCAGTACTTC.

In its sample, this clone was seen a few times. The chain joins TRBV5-1 to TRBJ1-4; tentative D call: TRBD1 (6 bases). V lost 0 bases and J 0 bases, leaving 15 bases between the germline ends. The CDR3 runs 18 residues. CDR1 and CDR2 from the germline V gene are SGHRS and YFSETQ. The CDR3 loop reads CASSLGRTAHPTNEKLFF. CDR3 DNA sequence: TGCGCCAGCAGCTTGGGACGGACAGCTCATCCAACTAATGAAAAACTGTTTTTT.

The chain combines TRBV2 with TRBJ2-7, with D tentatively TRBD1 (6 bases). CDR1 and CDR2 (germline): SNHLY, FYNNEI. The ends were cut back, 8 bases at V and 3 bases at J, with 11 bases in the middle. The CDR3 is made up of 12 amino acids. The CDR3 DNA reads as TGTGCCAGCGGCGGACAGAGCTACGAGCAGTACTTC. It is translated as CASGGQSYEQYF. The variable domain in full, with the rest retrieved from reference TRBV2 and TRBJ2-7, is EPEVTQTPSHQVTQMGQEVILRCVPISNHLYFYWYRQILGQKVEFLVSFYNNEISEKSEIFDDQFSVERPDGSNFTLKIRSTKLEDSAMYFCASGGQSYEQYFGPGTRLTVT.

The chain combines TRBV5-1 with TRBJ2-2; 12 bases are a match to TRBD2. Germline CDR1 and CDR2: SGHRS and YFSETQ. Unmatched junction bases numbered 8, after V lost 4 bases and J lost 10 bases. The CDR3 covers 15 residues. The CDR3: CASSRTSGAPLELFF. The CDR3, as DNA: TGCGCCAGCAGCAGGACTAGCGGGGCTCCGTTGGAGCTGTTTTTT.

The V and J genes are TRBV28 and TRBJ2-6, with unresolved D. Germline CDR1 and CDR2: MDHEN and SYDVKM. V was cut by 3 bases and J by 6 bases, with 6 bases left in between. The CDR3 is made up of 13 amino acids. The chain's CDR3 is CASSFRVANVLTF. The CDR3 DNA sequence: TGTGCCAGCAGTTTCCGGGTGGCCAACGTCCTGACTTTC. Full variable domain (rest looked up from reference TRBV28 and TRBJ2-6): DVKVTQSSRYLVKRTGEKVFLECVQDMDHENMFWYRQDPGLGLRLIYFSYDVKMKEKGDIPEGYSVSREKKERFSLILESASTNQTSMYLCASSFRVANVLTFGAGSRLTVL.